This note documents a single TCR beta chain sequence. Its antigen remains unknown. The data were obtained in a study of T cell repertoires in cytomegalovirus infection. TCRdb re-analysed the reads in MiXCR, keeping a single row per CDR3 protein. The sample includes nearly 650,000 distinct CDR3 sequences, 24% of them seen just once. Findings of the study overall: CMV-specific TCR beta clonotypes restricted by HLA-C dominated the ex vivo response.

V gave up 5 bases and J gave up 3 bases, with 20 bases separating them. This CDR3 has 16 residues. Germline CDR1 reads SEHNR; CDR2 reads FQNEAQ (reference sequence). The rearrangement joins TRBV7-9 to TRBJ2-7, with TRBD1 as a possible D gene (6 bases). The origin of this receptor is a human donor in good health (CMV status not recorded). Some clones in this sample may be carry-over from other donors' samples. The sequencing input was CD8+ T cells from PBMCs. The CDR3 protein is CASSAQYEAGVYEQYF. CDR3 in DNA: TGTGCCAGCAGCGCCCAGTATGAGGCAGGGGTCTACGAGCAGTACTTC.